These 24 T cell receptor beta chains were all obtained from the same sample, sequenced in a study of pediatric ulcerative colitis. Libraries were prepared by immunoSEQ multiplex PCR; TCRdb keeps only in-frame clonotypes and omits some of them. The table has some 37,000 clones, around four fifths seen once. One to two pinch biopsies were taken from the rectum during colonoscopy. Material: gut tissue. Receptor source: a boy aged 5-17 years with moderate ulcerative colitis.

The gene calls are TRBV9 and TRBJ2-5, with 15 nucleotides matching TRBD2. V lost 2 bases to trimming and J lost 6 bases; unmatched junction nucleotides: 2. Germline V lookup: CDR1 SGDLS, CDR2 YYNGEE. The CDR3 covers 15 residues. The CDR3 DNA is TGTGCCAGCAGCGTTGGGACTAGCGGGAGGAAGACCCAGTACTTC. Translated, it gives CASSVGTSGRKTQYF.

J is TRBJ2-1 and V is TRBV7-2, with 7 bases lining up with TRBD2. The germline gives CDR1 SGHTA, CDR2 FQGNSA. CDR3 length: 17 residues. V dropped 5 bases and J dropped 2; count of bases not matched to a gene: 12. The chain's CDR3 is CASSQTPARGAYNEQFF. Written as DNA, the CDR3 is TGTGCCAGCAGCCAGACCCCAGCTCGGGGGGCCTACAATGAGCAGTTCTTC.

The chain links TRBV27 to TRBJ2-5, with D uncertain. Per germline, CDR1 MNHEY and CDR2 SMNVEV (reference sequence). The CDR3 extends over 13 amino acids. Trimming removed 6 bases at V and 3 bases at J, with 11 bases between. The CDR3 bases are TGTGCCAGCAGAACCCCGGGTAAAGAGACCCAGTACTTC. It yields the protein CASRTPGKETQYF.

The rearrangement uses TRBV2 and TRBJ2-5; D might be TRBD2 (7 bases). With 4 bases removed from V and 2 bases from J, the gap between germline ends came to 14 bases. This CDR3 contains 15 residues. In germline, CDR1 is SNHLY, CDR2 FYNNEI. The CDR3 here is CASSGSGGGQETQYF. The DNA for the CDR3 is TGTGCCAGCAGTGGGTCGGGGGGCGGTCAAGAGACCCAGTACTTC.

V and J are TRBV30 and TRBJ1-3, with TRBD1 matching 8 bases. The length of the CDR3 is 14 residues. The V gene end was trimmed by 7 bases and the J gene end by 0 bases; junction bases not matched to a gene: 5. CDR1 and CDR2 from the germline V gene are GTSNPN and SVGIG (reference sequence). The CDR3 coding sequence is TGTGCCTTTGACAGGGGATCCTCTGGAAACACCATATATTTT. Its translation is CAFDRGSSGNTIYF.

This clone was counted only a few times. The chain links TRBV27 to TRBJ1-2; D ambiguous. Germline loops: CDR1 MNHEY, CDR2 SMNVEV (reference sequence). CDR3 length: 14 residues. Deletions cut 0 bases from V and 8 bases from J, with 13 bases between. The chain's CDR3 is CASSLSLITGGYTF. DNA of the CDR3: TGTGCCAGCAGTTTATCTTTGATTACCGGAGGCTACACCTTC.

CDR3 DNA: TGTGCCAGCAGTTACGTCCGTGGGGCATCAGAGACCCAGTACTTC. The encoded protein is CASSYVRGASETQYF. The chain is built from TRBV6-5 and TRBJ2-5; the D gene is possibly TRBD1 (5 bases). The V gene's germline CDR1 is MNHEY and CDR2 SVGAGI. The CDR3 is 15 residues long. V was cut by 2 bases and J by 4 bases, with 14 bases left in between.

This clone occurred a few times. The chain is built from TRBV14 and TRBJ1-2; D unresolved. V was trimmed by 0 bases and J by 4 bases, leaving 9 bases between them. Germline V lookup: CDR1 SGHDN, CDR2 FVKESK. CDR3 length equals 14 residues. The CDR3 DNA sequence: TGTGCCAGCAGCCAAGAATTTGTGGGCTATGGCTACACCTTC. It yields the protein CASSQEFVGYGYTF.

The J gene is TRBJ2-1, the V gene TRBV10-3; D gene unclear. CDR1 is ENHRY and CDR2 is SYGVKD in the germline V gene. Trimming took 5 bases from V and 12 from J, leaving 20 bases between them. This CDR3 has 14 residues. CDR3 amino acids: CAISSQDYSHRQFF. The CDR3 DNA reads TGTGCCATCAGTTCTCAGGATTATAGCCACCGGCAGTTCTTC.

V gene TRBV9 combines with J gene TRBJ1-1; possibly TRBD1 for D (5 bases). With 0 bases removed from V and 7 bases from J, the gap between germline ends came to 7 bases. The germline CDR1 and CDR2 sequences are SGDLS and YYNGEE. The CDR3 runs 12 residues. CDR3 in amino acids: CASSVAGGEAFF. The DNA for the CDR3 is TGTGCCAGCAGCGTAGCGGGGGGTGAAGCTTTCTTT.

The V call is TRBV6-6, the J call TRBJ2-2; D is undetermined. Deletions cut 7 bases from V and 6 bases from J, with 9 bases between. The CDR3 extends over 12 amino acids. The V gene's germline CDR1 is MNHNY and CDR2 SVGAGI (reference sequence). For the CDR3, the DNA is TGTGCCAGCAATAAGCAGGCCGGGGAGCTGTTTTTT. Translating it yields CASNKQAGELFF.

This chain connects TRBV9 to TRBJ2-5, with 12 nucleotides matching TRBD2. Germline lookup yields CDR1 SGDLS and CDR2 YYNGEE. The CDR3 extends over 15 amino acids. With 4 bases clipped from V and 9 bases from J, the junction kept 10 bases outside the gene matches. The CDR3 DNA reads TGTGCCAGCAGCACCGGGACTAGCGGGTACCGGGCCCAGTACTTC. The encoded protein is CASSTGTSGYRAQYF.

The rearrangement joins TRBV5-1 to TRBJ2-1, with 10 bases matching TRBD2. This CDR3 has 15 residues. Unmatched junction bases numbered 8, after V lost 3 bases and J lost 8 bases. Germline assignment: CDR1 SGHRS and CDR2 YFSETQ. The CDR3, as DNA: TGCGCCAGCAGCTCCCTAGCGGGAGTTCTCGATGAGCAGTTCTTC. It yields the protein CASSSLAGVLDEQFF.

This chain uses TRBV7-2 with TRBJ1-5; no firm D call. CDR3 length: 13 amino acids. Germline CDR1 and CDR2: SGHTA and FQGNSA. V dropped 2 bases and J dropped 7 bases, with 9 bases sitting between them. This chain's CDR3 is CASSLWGYQPQHF. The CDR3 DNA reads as TGTGCCAGCAGCTTATGGGGTTACCAGCCCCAGCATTTT.

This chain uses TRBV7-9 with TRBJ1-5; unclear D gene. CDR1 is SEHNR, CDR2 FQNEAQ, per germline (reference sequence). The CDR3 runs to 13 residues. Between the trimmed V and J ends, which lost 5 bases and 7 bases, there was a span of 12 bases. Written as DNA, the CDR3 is TGTGCCAGCAGCGGACCGGGGAACCAGCCCCAGCATTTT. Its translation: CASSGPGNQPQHF. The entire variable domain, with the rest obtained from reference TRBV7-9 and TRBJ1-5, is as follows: DTGVSQNPRHKITKRGQNVTFRCDPISEHNRLYWYRQTLGQGPEFLTYFQNEAQLEKSRLLSDRFSAERPKGSFSTLEIQRTEQGDSAMYLCASSGPGNQPQHFGDGTRLSIL.

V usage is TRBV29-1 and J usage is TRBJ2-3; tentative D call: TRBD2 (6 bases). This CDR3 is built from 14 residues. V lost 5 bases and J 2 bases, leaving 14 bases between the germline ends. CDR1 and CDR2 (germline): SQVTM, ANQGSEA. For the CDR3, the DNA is TGCAGCGTTTTGGGACTTATTTTCACAGATACGCAGTATTTT. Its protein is CSVLGLIFTDTQYF.

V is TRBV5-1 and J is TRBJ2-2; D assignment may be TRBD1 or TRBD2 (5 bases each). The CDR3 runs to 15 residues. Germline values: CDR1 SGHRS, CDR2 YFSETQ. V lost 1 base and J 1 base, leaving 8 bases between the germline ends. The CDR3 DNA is TGCGCCAGCAGCTTGACGGGGCAGAACACCGGGGAGCTGTTTTTT. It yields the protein CASSLTGQNTGELFF.

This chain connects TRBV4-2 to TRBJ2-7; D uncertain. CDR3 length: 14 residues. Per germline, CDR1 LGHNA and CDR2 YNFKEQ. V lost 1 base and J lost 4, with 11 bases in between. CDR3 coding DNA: TGTGCCAGCAGCCAAGTCGGTAACGGATACGAGCAGTACTTC. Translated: CASSQVGNGYEQYF.

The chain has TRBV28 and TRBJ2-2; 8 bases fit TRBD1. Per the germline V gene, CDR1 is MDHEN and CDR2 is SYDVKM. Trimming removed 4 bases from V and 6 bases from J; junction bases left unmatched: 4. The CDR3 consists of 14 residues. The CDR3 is CASSSGGVAGELFF. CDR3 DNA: TGTGCCAGCAGTTCAGGGGGCGTAGCCGGGGAGCTGTTTTTT. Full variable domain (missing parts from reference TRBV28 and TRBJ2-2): DVKVTQSSRYLVKRTGEKVFLECVQDMDHENMFWYRQDPGLGLRLIYFSYDVKMKEKGDIPEGYSVSREKKERFSLILESASTNQTSMYLCASSSGGVAGELFFGEGSRLTVL.

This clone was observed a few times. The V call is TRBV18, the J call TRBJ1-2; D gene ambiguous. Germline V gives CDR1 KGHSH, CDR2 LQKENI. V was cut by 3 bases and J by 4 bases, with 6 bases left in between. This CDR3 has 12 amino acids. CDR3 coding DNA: TGTGCCAGCTCACCGGGCAGCTATGGCTACACCTTC. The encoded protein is CASSPGSYGYTF.

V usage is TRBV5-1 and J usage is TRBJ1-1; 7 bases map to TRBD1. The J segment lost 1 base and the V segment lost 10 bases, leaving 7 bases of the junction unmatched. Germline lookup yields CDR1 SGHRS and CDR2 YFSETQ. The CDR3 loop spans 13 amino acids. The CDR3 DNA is TGCGCCGTTAGACAGGGTGCGAACACTGAAGCTTTCTTT. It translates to CAVRQGANTEAFF. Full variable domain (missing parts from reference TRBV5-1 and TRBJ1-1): KAGVTQTPRYLIKTRGQQVTLSCSPISGHRSVSWYQQTPGQGLQFLFEYFSETQRNKGNFPGRFSGRQFSNSRSEMNVSTLELGDSALYLCAVRQGANTEAFFGQGTRLTVV.

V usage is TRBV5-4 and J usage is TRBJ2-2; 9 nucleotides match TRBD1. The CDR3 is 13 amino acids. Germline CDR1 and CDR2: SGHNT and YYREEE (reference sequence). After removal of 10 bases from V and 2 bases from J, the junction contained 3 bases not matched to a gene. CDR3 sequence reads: CAVQGANTGELFF. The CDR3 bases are TGTGCCGTACAGGGGGCTAACACCGGGGAGCTGTTTTTT.

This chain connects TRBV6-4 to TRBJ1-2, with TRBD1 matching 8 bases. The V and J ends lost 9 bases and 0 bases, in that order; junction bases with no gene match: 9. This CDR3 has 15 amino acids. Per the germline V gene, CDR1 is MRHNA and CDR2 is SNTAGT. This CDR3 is CARVADRAANYGYTF. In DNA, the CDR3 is TGTGCCAGGGTTGCGGACAGGGCTGCTAACTATGGCTACACCTTC.

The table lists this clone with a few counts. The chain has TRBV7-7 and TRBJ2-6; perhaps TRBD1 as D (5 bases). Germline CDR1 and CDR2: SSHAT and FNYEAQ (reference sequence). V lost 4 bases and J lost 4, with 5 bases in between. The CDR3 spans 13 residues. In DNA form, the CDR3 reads TGTGCCAGCAGCTACAGGGGGGCCAACGTCCTGACTTTC. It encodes CASSYRGANVLTF.